This TCR beta chain was profiled in a study of T cell responses to AZD1222 COVID-19 vaccine. Study-level findings and limits: The span of vaccine-associated CD4 TCRs extended across spike, with dominance at 160-218 and 743-854. Clonal diversity was possibly underestimated, and the donors were mostly white British, with more females.

Libraries were prepared by immunoSEQ multiplex PCR; TCRdb keeps only in-frame clonotypes and omits some of them. The sample lists more than 80,000 clones; about 90% were seen once. Concerning this clone: Its antigen is not identified.

V was cut by 5 bases and J by 10 bases, with 15 bases left in between. This CDR3 spans 13 amino acids. Germline CDR1 is SEHNR and CDR2 is FQNEAQ (reference sequence). The receptor's source is an adult who received the AZD1222 COVID-19 vaccine. The chain has TRBV7-9 and TRBJ2-1; D call uncertain. Here the sequenced sample was peripheral blood, taken 28 days after the second AZD1222 dose. For the CDR3, the DNA is TGTGCCAGCAGCACTGAGCGTGGGCGGGAGCAGTTCTTC. It encodes CASSTERGREQFF.